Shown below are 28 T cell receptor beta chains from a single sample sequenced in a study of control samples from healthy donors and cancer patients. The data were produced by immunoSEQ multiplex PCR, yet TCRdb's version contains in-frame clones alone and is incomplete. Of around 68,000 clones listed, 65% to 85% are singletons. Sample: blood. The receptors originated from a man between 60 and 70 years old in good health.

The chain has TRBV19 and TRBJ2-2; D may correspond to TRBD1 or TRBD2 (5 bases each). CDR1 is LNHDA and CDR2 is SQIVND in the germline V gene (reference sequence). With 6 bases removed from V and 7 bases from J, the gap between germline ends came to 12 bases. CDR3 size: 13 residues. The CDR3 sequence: CASRAWGSGELFF. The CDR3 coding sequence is TGTGCCAGTAGGGCTTGGGGGAGCGGGGAGCTGTTTTTT.

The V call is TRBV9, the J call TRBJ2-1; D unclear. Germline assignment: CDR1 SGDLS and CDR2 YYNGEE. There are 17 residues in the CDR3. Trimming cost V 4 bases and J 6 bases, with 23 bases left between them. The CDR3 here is CASSPISLVGVINEQFF. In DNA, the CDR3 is TGTGCCAGCAGCCCTATCTCGCTGGTTGGGGTCATCAATGAGCAGTTCTTC.

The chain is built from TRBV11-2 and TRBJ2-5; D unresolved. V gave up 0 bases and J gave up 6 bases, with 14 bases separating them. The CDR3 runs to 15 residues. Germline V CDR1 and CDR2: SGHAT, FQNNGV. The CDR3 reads CASSLDFESAKTQYF. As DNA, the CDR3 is TGTGCCAGCAGCTTAGATTTTGAGTCCGCAAAGACCCAGTACTTC.

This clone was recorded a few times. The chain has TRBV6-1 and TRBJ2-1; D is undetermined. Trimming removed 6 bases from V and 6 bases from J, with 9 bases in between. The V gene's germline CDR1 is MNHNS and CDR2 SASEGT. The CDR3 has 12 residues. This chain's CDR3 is CASSPYSNEQFF. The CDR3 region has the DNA TGTGCCAGCAGCCCTTATAGCAATGAGCAGTTCTTC.

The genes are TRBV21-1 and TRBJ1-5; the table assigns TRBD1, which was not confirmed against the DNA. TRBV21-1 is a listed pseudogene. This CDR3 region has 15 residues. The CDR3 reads CASSKRSRGQQPQHF. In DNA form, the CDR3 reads TGTGCCAGCAGCAAAAGATCCAGGGGACAACAGCCCCAGCATTTT.

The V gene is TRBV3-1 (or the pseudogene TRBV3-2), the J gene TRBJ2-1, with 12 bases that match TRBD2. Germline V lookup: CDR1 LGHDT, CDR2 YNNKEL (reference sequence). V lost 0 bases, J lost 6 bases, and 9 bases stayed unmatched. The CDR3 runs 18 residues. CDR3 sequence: CASSQERGLAGGPNEQFF. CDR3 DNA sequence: TGTGCCAGCAGCCAAGAAAGGGGGCTAGCGGGAGGGCCCAATGAGCAGTTCTTC.

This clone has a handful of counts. Written as DNA, the CDR3 is TGTGCCAGCGGGCTACCCGGGACTAGCGGGAGGGTAGAGCAGTTCTTC. Translating it yields CASGLPGTSGRVEQFF. This rearrangement joins TRBV28 to TRBJ2-1, with TRBD2 matching 16 bases. This CDR3 comprises 16 residues. Germline V gene sequence: CDR1 MDHEN, CDR2 SYDVKM. V shed 8 bases, J shed 10 bases, and the junction held 11 bases outside the gene matches.

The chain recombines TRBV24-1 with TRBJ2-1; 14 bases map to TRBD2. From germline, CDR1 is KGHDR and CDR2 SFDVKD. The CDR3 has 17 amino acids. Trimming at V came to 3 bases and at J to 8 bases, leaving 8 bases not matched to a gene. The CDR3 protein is CATSDVGLAGVLDEQFF. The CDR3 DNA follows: TGTGCCACCAGTGATGTGGGACTAGCGGGAGTTTTAGATGAGCAGTTCTTC.

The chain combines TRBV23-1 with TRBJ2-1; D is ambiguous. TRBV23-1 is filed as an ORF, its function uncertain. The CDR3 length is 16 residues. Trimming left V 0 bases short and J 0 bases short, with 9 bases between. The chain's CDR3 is CASSQSNRSSYNEQFF. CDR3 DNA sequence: TGCGCCAGCAGTCAATCGAACCGAAGCTCCTACAATGAGCAGTTCTTC.

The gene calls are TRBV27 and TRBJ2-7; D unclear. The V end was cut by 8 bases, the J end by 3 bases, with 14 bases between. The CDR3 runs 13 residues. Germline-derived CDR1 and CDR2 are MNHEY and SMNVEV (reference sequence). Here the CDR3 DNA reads TGTGCCAGCCGAAACCCCCCTGGCTACGAGCAGTACTTC. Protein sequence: CASRNPPGYEQYF.

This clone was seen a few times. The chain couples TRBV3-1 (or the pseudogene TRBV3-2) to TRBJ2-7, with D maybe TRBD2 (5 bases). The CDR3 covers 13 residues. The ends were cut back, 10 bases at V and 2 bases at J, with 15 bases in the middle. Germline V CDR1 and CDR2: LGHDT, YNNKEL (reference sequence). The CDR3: CATPPSRPYEQYF. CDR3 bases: TGTGCCACCCCCCCTAGCAGACCCTACGAGCAGTACTTC.

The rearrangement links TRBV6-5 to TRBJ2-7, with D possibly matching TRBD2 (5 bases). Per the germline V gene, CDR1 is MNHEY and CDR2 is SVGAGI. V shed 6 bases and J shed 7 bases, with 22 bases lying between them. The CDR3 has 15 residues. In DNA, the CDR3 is TGTGCCAGCAGCCAACCGGACTGGGCCCCGGGAGAGCAGTACTTC. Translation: CASSQPDWAPGEQYF.

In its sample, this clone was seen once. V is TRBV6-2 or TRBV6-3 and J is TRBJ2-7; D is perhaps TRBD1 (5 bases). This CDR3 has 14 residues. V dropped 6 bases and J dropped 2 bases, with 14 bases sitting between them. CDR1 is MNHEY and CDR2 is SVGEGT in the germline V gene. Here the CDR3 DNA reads TGTGCCAGCAGCCCCCCGGACAACACCTACGAGCAGTACTTC. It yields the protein CASSPPDNTYEQYF.

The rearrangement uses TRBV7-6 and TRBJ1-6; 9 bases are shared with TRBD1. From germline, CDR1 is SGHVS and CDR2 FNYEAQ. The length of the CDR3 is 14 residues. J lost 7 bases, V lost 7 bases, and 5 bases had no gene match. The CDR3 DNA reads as TGTGCCAGCAAGACAGGGGGGGCAAATTCACCCCTCCACTTT. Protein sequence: CASKTGGANSPLHF. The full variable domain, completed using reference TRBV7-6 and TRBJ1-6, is GAGVSQSPRYKVTKRGQDVALRCDPISGHVSLYWYRQALGQGPEFLTYFNYEAQQDKSGLPNDRFSAERPEGSISTLTIQRTEQRDSAMYRCASKTGGANSPLHFGNGTRLTVT.

CDR3 in DNA: TGCGCCAGCAGCTCAGGGACTAGCGGGAGGGCCGCAGATACGCAGTATTTT. Amino acid sequence: CASSSGTSGRAADTQYF. The chain uses TRBV5-1 and TRBJ2-3; 16 bases map to TRBD2. V was pared by 3 bases and J by 4 bases, with 5 bases of the junction left unmatched. Germline V gene data show CDR1 as SGHRS and CDR2 as YFSETQ. This CDR3 is built from 17 residues.

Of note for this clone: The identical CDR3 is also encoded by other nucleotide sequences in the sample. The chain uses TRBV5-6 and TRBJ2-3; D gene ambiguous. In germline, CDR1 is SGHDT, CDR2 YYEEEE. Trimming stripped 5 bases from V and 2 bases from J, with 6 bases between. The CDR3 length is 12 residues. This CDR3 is CASSSSTDTQYF. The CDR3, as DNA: TGTGCCAGCAGTAGCTCCACAGATACGCAGTATTTT. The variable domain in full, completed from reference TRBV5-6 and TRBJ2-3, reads DAGVTQSPTHLIKTRGQQVTLRCSPKSGHDTVSWYQQALGQGPQFIFQYYEEEERQRGNFPDRFSGHQFPNYSSELNVNALLLGDSALYLCASSSSTDTQYFGPGTRLTVL.

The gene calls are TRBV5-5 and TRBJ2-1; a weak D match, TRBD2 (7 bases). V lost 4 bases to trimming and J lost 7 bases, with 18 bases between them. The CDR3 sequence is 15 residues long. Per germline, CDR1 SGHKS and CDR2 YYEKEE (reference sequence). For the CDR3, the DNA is TGTGCCAGCAGCCCGGGAGGACAGACACCTAATGAGCAGTTCTTC. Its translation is CASSPGGQTPNEQFF.

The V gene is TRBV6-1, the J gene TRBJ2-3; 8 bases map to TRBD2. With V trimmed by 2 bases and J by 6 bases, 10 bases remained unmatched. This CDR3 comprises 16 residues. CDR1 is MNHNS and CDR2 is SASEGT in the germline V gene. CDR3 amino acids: CASSESPGGSSDTQYF. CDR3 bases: TGTGCCAGCAGTGAATCCCCGGGAGGGAGCTCCGATACGCAGTATTTT.

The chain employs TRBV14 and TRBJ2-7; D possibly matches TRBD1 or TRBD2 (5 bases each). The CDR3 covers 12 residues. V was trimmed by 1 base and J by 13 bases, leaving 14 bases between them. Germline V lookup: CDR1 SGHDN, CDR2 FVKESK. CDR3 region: CASSQGGSGFYF. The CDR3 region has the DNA TGTGCCAGCAGCCAAGGGGGGTCAGGTTTCTACTTC.

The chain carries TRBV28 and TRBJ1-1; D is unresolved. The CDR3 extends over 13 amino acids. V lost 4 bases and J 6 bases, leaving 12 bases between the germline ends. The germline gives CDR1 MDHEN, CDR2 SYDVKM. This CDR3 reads CASSSRGRPEAFF. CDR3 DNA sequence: TGTGCCAGCAGTTCCCGAGGGAGGCCTGAAGCTTTCTTT.

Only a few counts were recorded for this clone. The CDR3 DNA is TGCGCCAGCAGCCAAGGAGCGGGAGGGGGGGAGACCCAGTACTTC. Translating gives CASSQGAGGGETQYF. V gene TRBV4-1 combines with J gene TRBJ2-5, with 10 bases lining up with TRBD2. CDR1 and CDR2 (germline): MGHRA, YSYEKL. V lost 1 base and J lost 5; bases outside the gene matches: 4. The CDR3 runs to 15 residues.

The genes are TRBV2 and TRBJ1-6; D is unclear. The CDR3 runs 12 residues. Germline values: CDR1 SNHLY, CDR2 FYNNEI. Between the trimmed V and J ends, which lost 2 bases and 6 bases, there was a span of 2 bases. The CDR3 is CASSEINSPLHF. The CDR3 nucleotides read TGTGCCAGCAGTGAAATTAATTCACCCCTCCACTTT.

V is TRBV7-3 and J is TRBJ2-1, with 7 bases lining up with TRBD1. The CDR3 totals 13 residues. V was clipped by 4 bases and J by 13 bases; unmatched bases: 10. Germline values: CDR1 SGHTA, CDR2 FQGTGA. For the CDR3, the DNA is TGTGCCAGCAGCTCGACAGGGATACCGGGACAGTTCTTC. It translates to CASSSTGIPGQFF.

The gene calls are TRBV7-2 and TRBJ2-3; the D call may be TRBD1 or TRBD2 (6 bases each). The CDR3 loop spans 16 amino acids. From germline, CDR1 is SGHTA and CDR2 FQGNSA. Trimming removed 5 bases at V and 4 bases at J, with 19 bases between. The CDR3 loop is CASSPKGTPGADTQYF. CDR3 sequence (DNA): TGTGCCAGCAGCCCAAAAGGGACACCGGGGGCAGATACGCAGTATTTT.

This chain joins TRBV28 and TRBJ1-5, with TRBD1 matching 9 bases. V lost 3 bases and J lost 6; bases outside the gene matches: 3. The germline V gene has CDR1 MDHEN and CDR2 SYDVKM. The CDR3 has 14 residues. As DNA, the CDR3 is TGTGCCAGCAGTTTGGGACAGGGAGGTCAGCCCCAGCATTTT. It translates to CASSLGQGGQPQHF.

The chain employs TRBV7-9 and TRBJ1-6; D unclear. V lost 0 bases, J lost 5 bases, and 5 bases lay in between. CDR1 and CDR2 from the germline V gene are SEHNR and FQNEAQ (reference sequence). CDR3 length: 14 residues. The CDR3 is CASSLAQNNSPLHF. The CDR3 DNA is TGTGCCAGCAGCTTAGCCCAAAATAATTCACCCCTCCACTTT.

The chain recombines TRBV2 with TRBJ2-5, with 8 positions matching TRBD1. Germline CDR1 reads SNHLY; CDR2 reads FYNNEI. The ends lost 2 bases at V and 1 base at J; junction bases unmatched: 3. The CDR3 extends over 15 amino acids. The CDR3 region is CASSEWGQAQETQYF. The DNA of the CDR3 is TGTGCCAGCAGTGAATGGGGACAGGCCCAAGAGACCCAGTACTTC.

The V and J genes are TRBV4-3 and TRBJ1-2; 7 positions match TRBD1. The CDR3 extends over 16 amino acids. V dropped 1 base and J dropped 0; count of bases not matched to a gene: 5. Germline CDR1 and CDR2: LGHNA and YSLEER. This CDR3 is CASSQVAGTANYGYTF. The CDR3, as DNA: TGCGCCAGCAGCCAAGTCGCTGGGACAGCTAACTATGGCTACACCTTC.